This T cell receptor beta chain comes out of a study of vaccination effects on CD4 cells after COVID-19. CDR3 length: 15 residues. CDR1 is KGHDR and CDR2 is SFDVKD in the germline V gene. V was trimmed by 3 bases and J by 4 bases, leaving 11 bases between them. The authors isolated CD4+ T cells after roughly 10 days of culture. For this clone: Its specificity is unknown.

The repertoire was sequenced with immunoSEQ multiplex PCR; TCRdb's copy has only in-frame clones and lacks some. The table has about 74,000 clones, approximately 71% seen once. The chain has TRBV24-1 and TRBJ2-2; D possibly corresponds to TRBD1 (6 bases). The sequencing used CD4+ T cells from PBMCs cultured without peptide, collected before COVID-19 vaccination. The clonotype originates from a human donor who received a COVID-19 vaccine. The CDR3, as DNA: TGTGCCACCAGTGATCCGGGACACTCCACCGGGGAGCTGTTTTTT. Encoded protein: CATSDPGHSTGELFF.